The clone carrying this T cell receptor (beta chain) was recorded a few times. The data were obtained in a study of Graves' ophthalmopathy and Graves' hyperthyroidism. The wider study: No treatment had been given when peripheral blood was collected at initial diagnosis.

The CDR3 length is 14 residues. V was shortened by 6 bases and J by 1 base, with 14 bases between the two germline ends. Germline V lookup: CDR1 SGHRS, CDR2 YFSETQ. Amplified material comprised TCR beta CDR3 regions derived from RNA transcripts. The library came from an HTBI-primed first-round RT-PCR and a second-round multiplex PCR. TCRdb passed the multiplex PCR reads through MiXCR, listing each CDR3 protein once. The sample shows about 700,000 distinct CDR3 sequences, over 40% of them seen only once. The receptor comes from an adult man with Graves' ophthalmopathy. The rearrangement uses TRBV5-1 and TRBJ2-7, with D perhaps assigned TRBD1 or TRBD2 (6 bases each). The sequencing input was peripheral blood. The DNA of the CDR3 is TGCGCCAGCACCTCACAGGGAGGATCCTACGAGCAGTACTTC. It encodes CASTSQGGSYEQYF.